This T cell receptor (beta chain) was sequenced in a study of blood T cells in healthy people across ages (dated by TCRdb to the mid-2010s). Concerning the study at large: In model experiments, template switching captured roughly one uniquely barcoded TCR beta cDNA molecule for every two T cells. To track age-related changes in TCR beta repertoire diversity, the study relied on deep sequencing normalized with unique cDNA molecular identifiers. The donors were divided into four age groups: young (average roughly 17 years), middle-aged (around 37), aged (approximately 62) and long-lived (approximately 74). To avoid experimental bias, donors of different ages were distributed randomly across sequencing lanes. Two additional independent replicas of 1 million unique cDNA reads from the same blood draw were analyzed for two donors (one aged 18 to 30 and one aged 80 or older). General findings and caveats noted by the study authors: Donor CMV infection status was unknown, potentially confounding age-related changes in expanded clonotypes. Since profiling was done on bulk unsorted PBMCs, naive and antigen-experienced compartments could not be conclusively compared. Observed TCR beta diversity per million T cells fell roughly linearly with age, and a significant reduction was already apparent by age approximately 41. Estimates of total diversity based on one million sequenced T cells were considered lower bounds and underestimates. A strong correlation was found between observed TCR beta diversity and the percentage of naive T cells measured by flow cytometry. Compared with the aged group, the long-lived group had more naive CD4+ T cells, fewer expanded clones and increased TCR diversity, suggesting age selection.

Donors were 35 to 40 systemically healthy Caucasian individuals from Russia aged roughly 6 to 95 years. Roughly 10 milliliters of peripheral blood were drawn from each donor into EDTA-treated Vacutainer tubes. Ficoll-Paque density-gradient centrifugation was used to isolate PBMCs, with at least 6.5 million obtained per sample. Trizol reagent was used to extract total RNA from the PBMCs, yielding at least 6 micrograms per sample. For every donor, flow cytometry on a PBMC aliquot measured the percentage of naive CD45RAhigh/CD27high T cells. The CDR3 goes from the cysteine to the phenylalanine over 14 residues. Only the CDR3 DNA stays, 42 bases, in frame from base 1. Trimming takes 2 bases off V and 5 bases off J; junction bases not matched to a gene: 6. This clonotype was detected ten times or more. The target of this receptor is not known. Base quality data are lacking; no much larger clone is found one base away.

Library preparation used 5' RACE. The sample was run on an Illumina HiSeq 2500. The second PCR ran for roughly 7 to 11 cycles and used a J-beta primer mix along with a sample-barcoded 5' primer. A unique molecular identifier was introduced onto each TCR beta cDNA molecule by a template-switch 5' adaptor carrying 12 random nucleotides. At least 2.5 million CDR3-containing paired-end reads were obtained from each sample. All of the RNA was converted into first-strand cDNA using the Mint cDNA synthesis kit, with a TRBC-specific oligonucleotide serving as the primer. All cDNA was treated with uracil-DNA glycosylase and then went through a first 18-cycle PCR with the universal primers M1SS and BC2_uni_R. The source study handled its data this way. For normalization, 1 million high-quality reads, each with a distinct molecular identifier, were randomly selected from each sample. Reads with shared molecular identifiers were discarded instead of being binned into consensus sequences. MiTCR, run with a Q25 quality threshold and the strictest error-elimination algorithm, handled CDR3 identification, clonotype clustering and error correction. A nonparametric unseen species model with Euler transformation was used to estimate a lower bound on total TCR beta diversity. TCRdb trimmed public reads at Q25 via fastp, called clones via MiXCR and kept in-frame beta chains. CDR3 protein duplicates are merged, each entry listing the most common genes and DNA. The V and J calls were not made by the authors but by TCRdb's processing. Across this sample there are hundreds of thousands of distinct CDR3 sequences, with roughly 34% seen only once. Of the sample, 13% falls within the top ten clones.

Sequencing input: blood. The source is a man aged 18-30 years in good health. The chain links TRBV12-3 or TRBV12-4 with TRBJ2-7, and 7 junctional nucleotides match TRBD1. The CDR3 in this case is CASSLIGGRNEQYF. DNA sequence: TGTGCCAGCAGTTTAATAGGGGGCCGGAACGAGCAGTACTTC.